This T cell receptor beta chain came from a study of blood T cell repertoires in COVID-19. Study-level background: Whether acute or convalescent, the COVID-19 samples came from the United States, Italy and Spain. T cells, B-cell-depleted T cells, or PBMCs supplied cDNA or gDNA.

This CDR3 region has 13 residues. CDR1 SGHTA and CDR2 FQGTGA come from the germline V gene. The V gene lost 7 bases and the J gene lost 6 bases, with 12 bases spanning the gap. Only a few counts were recorded for this clone. Study processing details: Reference gene primer amplification in the assay estimated nucleated cell counts. Sequenced by immunoSEQ multiplex PCR; TCRdb stores in-frame clones only, minus some. V, J and clone size are those of that table, while D and trimming were read from the DNA. The sample records roughly 100,000 clones, roughly 87% being singletons. The chain joins TRBV7-3 to TRBJ2-2, with D perhaps TRBD1 (6 bases). The TCR sequence derives from a man aged 50 to 59 with active COVID-19. Sequencing was done on a sample of peripheral blood. The CDR3 DNA reads TGTGCCAGCACCCCGACAGGTCCCGGGGAGCTGTTTTTT. It specifies CASTPTGPGELFF.